The source of this T cell receptor (beta chain) is a study of PD-1 blockade in classical Hodgkin lymphoma. Clones were read by immunoSEQ multiplex PCR, and TCRdb kept only the in-frame ones, dropping some. This sample yields roughly 42,000 clones, of which 65% to 70% are seen a single time; over 2.5% belongs to the top ten. The CDR3 has 19 amino acids. V shed 0 bases and J 1 base; nucleotides not matched to a gene: 11. Germline lookup yields CDR1 SNHLY and CDR2 FYNNEI. Stated time point: cycle 4 day 1 (C4D1), after more than five weeks of nivolumab. Relapse was seen in all patients after autologous stem cell transplantation, and brentuximab vedotin exposure was variable. Study-level points and caveats: Newly diagnosed and completely responding patients shared comparable baseline diversity. Relapsed/refractory patients reportedly had lower baseline diversity than newly diagnosed patients.

As concerns this clone: Its antigen is as yet unknown.

The material was peripheral blood mononuclear cells (PBMCs), obtained before the fourth cycle of nivolumab. This clonotype was sampled from a human donor with classical Hodgkin lymphoma. The chain is built from TRBV2 and TRBJ2-2; 7 bases are a match to TRBD2. CDR3 nucleotides: TGTGCCAGCAGTGAAGCACCTGGGGGGGGACGGGGGAACACCGGGGAGCTGTTTTTT. Translated: CASSEAPGGGRGNTGELFF.